The rows below give T cell receptor beta chains drawn from one sample of a study of T cells in Graves' hyperthyroidism and ophthalmopathy. One entry per CDR3 protein, called by TCRdb with MiXCR from the multiplex PCR reads. This table has approximately 700,000 distinct CDR3 sequences, around 15% appearing once. The sequencing input was blood. These receptor sequences come from a man aged 18-30 years with Graves' hyperthyroidism. The conserved cysteine and the conserved F or W are not part of the CDR3 here. The order of the fields is clone size, V gene, CDR3 protein. Not every row has a clone size; where given, it reads once, few, many or a size class.

NA | TRBV3-1 | ASSQPITSGCSYEQY
NA | TRBV7-9 | ASSLGPSGDPYEQY
NA | TRBV29-1 | SVGTVYYGYT
NA | TRBV4-1 | ASSQEGLAEEAQF
NA | TRBV9 | ASSVGHSGNTIY
few | TRBV27 | ASSFSRSGSPINEQF
few | TRBV28 | ASSSHGGRSYEQY
many | TRBV6-1 | ASSRGRSTEAF
NA | TRBV20-1 | SAYSQLREKLF
NA | TRBV4-1 | ASSQWPSGGGENIQY
many | TRBV27 | ASKVLGSVTQY
NA | TRBV5-1 | ASSIIAGGRTGELF
many | TRBV20-1 | SASLAGGPREQY
many | TRBV6-6 | ASSYSLGIGNQPQH
few | TRBV6-1 | ASSPRLANWELF
many | TRBV6-6 | ASSYHRGTYEQY
NA | TRBV6-1 | ASRVAGEGETQY
many | TRBV18 | ASSPPALSYEQY
few | TRBV6-1 | ASSQTRQARDTGELF
NA | TRBV7-9 | ASSLALAGVNNEQF
many | TRBV6-2/TRBV6-3 | ATRTGVRTFPYEQY
many | TRBV7-9 | ASSLVGVTYEQY
few | TRBV7-9 | ASSLLNGFGAQY
NA | TRBV11-2 | ASSLNPGVAGANEQF
many | TRBV28 | ASSLSAGLYNEQF
NA | TRBV9 | ASSETSGNHNEQF
NA | TRBV20-1 | SERRGNIQY
NA | TRBV15 | ATSPLRDYLYEQY
many | TRBV7-9 | ASSLEEGDTQY
few | TRBV20-1 | SALSRTGDFRNQPQH
NA | TRBV6-4 | ASSDPNRELLYEQY
NA | TRBV6-2/TRBV6-3 | ASRREGGELF
many | TRBV28 | ASSWTATYEQY
NA | TRBV27 | ASSLYPGDIYGYT
NA | TRBV29-1 | SVGTSGRQETQY
NA | TRBV20-1 | SAREGP
many | TRBV18 | ASSPRRELRNEQF
NA | TRBV29-1 | SVGTSSRAQY
many | TRBV5-5 | ASSARLPDTIY
NA | TRBV28 | ASSIDGLAKNIQY
many | TRBV5-1 | ASSLRPNTGELF
NA | TRBV5-1 | ASSGDSMNTEAF
many | TRBV11-1 | ASSLDPTGDTEAF
few | TRBV18 | ASSRRQGLYEQY
NA | TRBV19 | ASNTRTRGYT
NA | TRBV3-1 | ASSLFSGAGANVLT
NA | TRBV25-1 | ASSEFLGSYEQY
NA | TRBV7-9 | ASSLAGGTNYGYT
many | TRBV18 | ASSPRRARLGTDTQY
NA | TRBV24-1 | ATSDLTEAF
many | TRBV7-3 | ASSLMGGLAGGVRNEQF
few | TRBV3-1 | ASSQAVAYEQY
NA | TRBV20-1 | SARRGSGAYEQY
many | TRBV2 | ASSDGTGGETQY
few | TRBV28 | ASSPFPAGPSTDTQY
many | TRBV28 | ASTLQGADTEAF
many | TRBV11-2 | ASRVIRGKDTQY
few | TRBV20-1 | SASSGDLPLH
few | TRBV5-4 | ASSLEASLYKQF